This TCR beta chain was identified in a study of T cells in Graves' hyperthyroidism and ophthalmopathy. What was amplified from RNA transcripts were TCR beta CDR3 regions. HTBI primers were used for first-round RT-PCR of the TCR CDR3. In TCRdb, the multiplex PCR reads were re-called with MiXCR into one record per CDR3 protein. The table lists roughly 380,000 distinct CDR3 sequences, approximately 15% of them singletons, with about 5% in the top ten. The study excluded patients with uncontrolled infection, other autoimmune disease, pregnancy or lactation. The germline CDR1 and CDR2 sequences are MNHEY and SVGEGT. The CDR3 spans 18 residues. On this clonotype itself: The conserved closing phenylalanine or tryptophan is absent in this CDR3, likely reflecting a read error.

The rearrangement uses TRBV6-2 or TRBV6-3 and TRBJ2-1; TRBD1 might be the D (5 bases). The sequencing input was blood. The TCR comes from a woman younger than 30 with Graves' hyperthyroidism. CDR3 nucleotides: TGTGCCAGCAGTTACTCGGGGCAGGAGATTTCCTCCTACGATGAGCAGTTCCTC. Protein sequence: CASSYSGQEISSYDEQFL.